The 26 T cell receptor beta chains below were found in one sample sequenced in a study of pediatric ulcerative colitis. Assay used: immunoSEQ multiplex PCR; TCRdb lists only in-frame clones, some missing. The profile shows about 15,000 clones, around 90% of them singletons. Material: blood. The receptor source for this set is a boy aged 10-17 years with moderate ulcerative colitis.

The V and J genes are TRBV7-9 and TRBJ1-3; no clear D. Germline loops: CDR1 SEHNR, CDR2 FQNEAQ (reference sequence). Trimming removed 6 bases from V and 2 bases from J, with 14 bases in between. The CDR3 is made up of 15 amino acids. CDR3 coding DNA: TGTGCCAGCAGTTCTACAAGGGCGGCTGGAAACACCATATATTTT. Its protein product is CASSSTRAAGNTIYF.

The chain couples TRBV6-5 to TRBJ1-2; tentatively, D is TRBD1 (5 bases). V was pared by 6 bases and J by 4 bases, with 18 bases between. Germline assignment: CDR1 MNHEY and CDR2 SVGAGI. The CDR3 has 15 amino acids. This CDR3 reads CASRPSGTGSYGYTF. The CDR3 DNA reads TGTGCCAGCAGACCATCCGGGACTGGGAGCTATGGCTACACCTTC.

The gene calls are TRBV1 and TRBJ2-4. TRBV1 constitutes a pseudogene. The CDR3 totals 10 residues. CDR3 region: CTSSPPIQYF. DNA of the CDR3: TGCACCAGCAGCCCCCCCATTCAGTACTTC.

The gene calls are TRBV7-6 and TRBJ2-7; D remains unclear. Germline V CDR1 and CDR2: SGHVS, FNYEAQ. V was shortened by 1 base and J by 3 bases, with 10 bases between the two germline ends. There are 14 residues in the CDR3. The CDR3 protein is CASSLEGSNYEQYF. CDR3 coding DNA: TGTGCCAGCAGCTTAGAAGGCTCGAACTACGAGCAGTACTTC.

This chain joins TRBV5-1 and TRBJ2-2; D is perhaps TRBD1 (5 bases). Trimming took off 7 bases at V and 3 bases at J, with 16 bases between the two ends. Germline CDR1 reads SGHRS; CDR2 reads YFSETQ. This CDR3 is 15 amino acids long. The CDR3: CASLPRTGHTGELFF. In DNA form, the CDR3 reads TGCGCCAGCTTGCCCCGAACAGGCCACACCGGGGAGCTGTTTTTT.

A note on this clone: The sample contains more than one DNA sequence encoding this CDR3. The V and J genes are TRBV27 and TRBJ2-1; TRBD2 agrees at 14 bases. V lost 6 bases to trimming and J lost 3 bases; unmatched junction nucleotides: 10. The CDR3 extends over 18 amino acids. Germline values: CDR1 MNHEY, CDR2 SMNVEV (reference sequence). The CDR3 DNA reads TGTGCCAGCAGGGGGACTAGCGGGAGACCCCACTTCTACAATGAGCAGTTCTTC. It specifies CASRGTSGRPHFYNEQFF.

The V and J genes are TRBV11-2 and TRBJ2-3; no clear D. Germline CDR1 reads SGHAT; CDR2 reads FQNNGV. Trimming removed 4 bases at V and 3 bases at J, with 14 bases between. The CDR3 length is 15 residues. The CDR3, as DNA: TGTGCCAGCAGCTCCCAGACGGAAGGGACAGATACGCAGTATTTT. Encoded protein: CASSSQTEGTDTQYF.

This clone has a single count. The chain recombines TRBV11-3 with TRBJ2-5; D call uncertain. Between the trimmed V and J ends, which lost 5 bases and 7 bases, there was a span of 17 bases. Germline values: CDR1 SGHNT, CDR2 YENEEA. The CDR3 sequence is 14 residues long. CDR3 region: CASSGMTVPSTQYF. The CDR3 DNA follows: TGTGCCAGCAGCGGGATGACGGTCCCCTCGACCCAGTACTTC.

CDR3 in amino acids: CASSITDRGFNEQFF. The CDR3 DNA is TGTGCCAGCAGCATTACGGACAGGGGGTTCAATGAGCAGTTCTTC. The V and J genes are TRBV9 and TRBJ2-1; TRBD1 matches at 10 bases. V was clipped by 4 bases and J by 6 bases; unmatched bases: 7. Per germline, CDR1 SGDLS and CDR2 YYNGEE. The CDR3 length is 15 residues. Together with reference TRBV9 and TRBJ2-1, the CDR3 gives the full variable domain: DSGVTQTPKHLITATGQRVTLRCSPRSGDLSVYWYQQSLDQGLQFLIQYYNGEERAKGNILERFSAQQFPDLHSELNLSSLELGDSALYFCASSITDRGFNEQFFGPGTRLTVL.

The rearrangement links TRBV5-6 to TRBJ1-2; no clear D. V dropped 2 bases and J dropped 8 bases, with 10 bases sitting between them. This CDR3 region has 12 residues. Germline values: CDR1 SGHDT, CDR2 YYEEEE. CDR3 sequence reads: CASSFSPWGYTF. In DNA, the CDR3 is TGTGCCAGCAGCTTTAGTCCTTGGGGCTACACCTTC.

This rearrangement joins TRBV6-5 to TRBJ1-5; D is ambiguous. V was trimmed by 0 bases and J by 7 bases, leaving 7 bases between them. The CDR3 runs to 13 residues. Germline values: CDR1 MNHEY, CDR2 SVGAGI. The CDR3 DNA reads TGTGCCAGCAGTTACTCGTTTGGCCAGCCCCAGCATTTT. Protein product: CASSYSFGQPQHF.

The rearrangement uses TRBV19 and TRBJ1-2; a possible D gene is TRBD1 (5 bases). The germline V and J ends were trimmed by 4 bases and 7 bases, with 10 bases remaining between them. This CDR3 has 12 residues. Per germline, CDR1 LNHDA and CDR2 SQIVND (reference sequence). The CDR3: CASSKARVGYTF. CDR3 sequence (DNA): TGTGCCAGTAGTAAGGCCAGGGTTGGCTACACCTTC.

The chain recombines TRBV7-9 with TRBJ2-3, with D perhaps TRBD1 (6 bases). Germline CDR1 SEHNR, CDR2 FQNEAQ (reference sequence). The V end was cut by 1 base, the J end by 0 bases, with 8 bases between. This CDR3 region has 15 residues. CDR3 protein: CASSLVRGSTDTQYF. Written as DNA, the CDR3 is TGTGCCAGCAGCTTAGTCAGGGGAAGCACAGATACGCAGTATTTT.

V is TRBV19 and J is TRBJ2-7; the D is unclear. CDR1 is LNHDA, CDR2 SQIVND, per germline (reference sequence). CDR3 size: 15 residues. The ends were cut back, 0 bases at V and 0 bases at J, with 9 bases in the middle. CDR3 sequence (DNA): TGTGCCAGTAGTATAGAAGGGTCTAGCTCCTACGAGCAGTACTTC. Translation: CASSIEGSSSYEQYF.

The genes are TRBV5-4 and TRBJ2-5, with D unclear. Germline loops: CDR1 SGHNT, CDR2 YYREEE (reference sequence). V lost 2 bases and J 5 bases, leaving 19 bases between the germline ends. The CDR3 sequence is 16 residues long. CDR3 nucleotides: TGTGCCAGCAGCTTTAGTCTGGCCGCCCTCGGGGAGACCCAGTACTTC. It codes for CASSFSLAALGETQYF.

The chain carries TRBV30 and TRBJ1-2; tentative D call: TRBD1 (6 bases). V was shortened by 2 bases and J by 5 bases, with 12 bases between the two germline ends. This CDR3 comprises 13 residues. Germline lookup yields CDR1 GTSNPN and CDR2 SVGIG (reference sequence). CDR3 sequence: CAWSFGGLYGYTF. CDR3 DNA sequence: TGTGCCTGGAGTTTCGGGGGCCTATATGGCTACACCTTC.

The chain carries TRBV6-5 and TRBJ2-3, with 11 bases aligning to TRBD2. This CDR3 spans 15 amino acids. V lost 6 bases, J lost 0 bases, and 2 bases stayed unmatched. Germline CDR1 is MNHEY and CDR2 is SVGAGI. For the CDR3, the DNA is TGTGCCAGCAGCCGGACTAGCGGGAGCACAGATACGCAGTATTTT. Protein sequence: CASSRTSGSTDTQYF.

The rearrangement links TRBV6-6 to TRBJ1-2; the D is unclear. Germline CDR1 is MNHNY and CDR2 is SVGAGI (reference sequence). The CDR3 totals 13 residues. The germline V and J ends were trimmed by 0 bases and 8 bases, with 10 bases remaining between them. CDR3 sequence (DNA): TGTGCCAGCAGTTACTCACAAGGCTCCGGCTACACCTTC. Protein product: CASSYSQGSGYTF.

This chain connects TRBV5-4 to TRBJ1-2, with unresolved D. CDR1 SGHNT and CDR2 YYREEE come from the germline V gene (reference sequence). Trimming took 0 bases from V and 3 from J, leaving 12 bases between them. The CDR3 consists of 15 residues. CDR3 in DNA: TGTGCCAGCAGCTTGGGGTACTCGAGGGACTATGGCTACACCTTC. Encoded protein: CASSLGYSRDYGYTF.

This sequence joins TRBV28 and TRBJ2-7; possibly TRBD1 or TRBD2 for D (6 bases each). Trimming pared 6 bases from V and 0 bases from J, leaving 15 bases between. This CDR3 is built from 15 residues. The germline gives CDR1 MDHEN, CDR2 SYDVKM. CDR3 sequence reads: CASRKGDFSSYEQYF. In DNA, the CDR3 is TGTGCCAGCAGAAAGGGGGACTTTAGCTCCTACGAGCAGTACTTC.

The rearrangement links TRBV27 to TRBJ1-1, with D tentatively TRBD1 (6 bases). The V end lost 10 bases, the J end lost 6 bases, and 27 bases lay between the germline ends. The CDR3 contains 16 residues. The germline CDR1 and CDR2 sequences are MNHEY and SMNVEV (reference sequence). The CDR3 loop reads CATAVLKTLGAAEAFF. The CDR3 nucleotides are TGTGCCACAGCAGTTCTCAAAACGTTGGGGGCGGCTGAAGCTTTCTTT.

This sequence joins TRBV6-5 and TRBJ2-7; D gene uncertain. Germline loops: CDR1 MNHEY, CDR2 SVGAGI. V was cut by 0 bases and J by 2 bases, with 8 bases left in between. CDR3 length: 14 amino acids. The CDR3 reads CASSYSSRAYEQYF. For the CDR3, the DNA is TGTGCCAGCAGTTACTCTTCCCGTGCCTACGAGCAGTACTTC.

The genes are TRBV5-5 and TRBJ1-1; no firm D call. Trimming took 2 bases from V and 11 from J, leaving 19 bases between them. Per the germline V gene, CDR1 is SGHKS and CDR2 is YYEKEE (reference sequence). The CDR3 is 14 amino acids. This CDR3 reads CASSFSPTRDWAFF. The CDR3 bases are TGTGCCAGCAGCTTTTCCCCCACCCGCGACTGGGCTTTCTTT.

The V gene is TRBV18, the J gene TRBJ1-1; 9 bases map to TRBD1. The trim removed 6 bases at V and 4 bases at J, leaving 9 bases unmatched. The CDR3 is made up of 15 amino acids. Germline V gives CDR1 KGHSH, CDR2 LQKENI. The CDR3 DNA is TGTGCCAGCTCGCCTGGCTACAGGGGGCTCACTGAAGCTTTCTTT. It is translated as CASSPGYRGLTEAFF. Full variable domain (outside the CDR3, taken from reference TRBV18 and TRBJ1-1): NAGVMQNPRHLVRRRGQEARLRCSPMKGHSHVYWYRQLPEEGLKFMVYLQKENIIDESGMPKERFSAEFPKEGPSILRIQQVVRGDSAAYFCASSPGYRGLTEAFFGQGTRLTVV.

This clone was seen only once. The V call is TRBV19, the J call TRBJ1-1; tentatively, D is TRBD1 (5 bases). Trimming left V 5 bases short and J 5 bases short, with 24 bases between. From germline, CDR1 is LNHDA and CDR2 SQIVND (reference sequence). There are 17 residues in the CDR3. The CDR3, as DNA: TGTGCCAGTAGTGTCATAACCGGGACCTCCGCGGGGACTGAAGCTTTCTTT. Translating it yields CASSVITGTSAGTEAFF.

A single count supports this clone. The rearrangement links TRBV11-2 to TRBJ2-2, with unresolved D. Germline loops: CDR1 SGHAT, CDR2 FQNNGV. This CDR3 has 16 residues. The V end was cut by 4 bases, the J end by 0 bases, with 12 bases between. The CDR3 is CASSSRHSPNTGELFF. The CDR3 DNA follows: TGTGCCAGCAGCTCTAGGCATTCCCCGAACACCGGGGAGCTGTTTTTT.